This T cell receptor beta chain was profiled in a study of T cells expressing NK-cell markers. Using the 5' RACE reads, TCRdb records one entry per CDR3 protein without DNA. This sample's table reports 150,000 or so distinct CDR3 sequences. Germline CDR1 is MGHRA and CDR2 is YSYEKL. CDR3 length equals 15 residues. This TCR came from a woman between 50 and 59 years old in good health. The specimen sequenced was blood T cells: a sorted CD56 or NKG2C T cell subset, CD4+ or CD8+ T cells, or bulk PBMC T cells (not recorded which). V gene TRBV4-1 combines with J gene TRBJ2-7; the TRBD1 assignment by TCRdb is unverifiable without DNA. The CDR3 loop is CASSPLGQGTYEQYF.